The present T cell receptor (beta chain) was sequenced within a study of beta chain features in type 1 diabetes. Study details: The samples had 85 million to 140 million sorted cells examined in all.

Study observations and caveats: Patients' naive, central memory and Treg TCRB repertoires seemed closer to one another than those of healthy donors. For cells with high TCR expression, cDNA sequencing could yield over-representation. Shorter TCRB CDR3s, moderately but significantly so, were found in Type 1 diabetes patients in all four CD4+ subsets.

This clone was observed at least ten times. Its antigen is still unknown. A heparinised blood draw that averaged around 110 mL was obtained once from each donor. Expressed TCRB transcripts were sequenced, since all the RNA that had been isolated was reverse transcribed. Clones were read by immunoSEQ multiplex PCR, and TCRdb kept only the in-frame ones, dropping some. Of 310,000 or so clones in the sample, around 9% were seen once. Trimming left V 2 bases short and J 4 bases short, with 8 bases between. From germline, CDR1 is LGHNA and CDR2 YSLEER. CDR3 length: 14 residues. This TCR derives from a man aged 25 to 45 with type 1 diabetes. The chain employs TRBV4-3 and TRBJ1-4; D is unresolved. Sequences were obtained from central memory CD4+ T cells from blood. The CDR3: CASSQYIHNEKLFF. Here the CDR3 DNA reads TGCGCCAGCAGCCAATACATCCATAATGAAAAACTGTTTTTT.